One sample yielded the 32 T cell receptor beta chains listed below, sequenced in a study of cytomegalovirus exposure and HLA in healthy donors. The primer mix had 60 Vbeta and 13 Jbeta primers. Here immunoSEQ multiplex PCR was the method, and the copy in TCRdb shows in-frame clones only, minus some. The sample lists more than 150,000 clones; just under 80% were seen once. The specimen sequenced was PBMCs. These receptors were obtained from a woman aged 45-60 years in good health and CMV-seropositive.

The chain employs TRBV9 and TRBJ2-7, with a tentative D call TRBD2 (6 bases). The V end lost 0 bases, the J end lost 5 bases, and 15 bases lay between the germline ends. CDR3 length: 15 residues. In germline, CDR1 is SGDLS, CDR2 YYNGEE. In DNA form, the CDR3 reads TGTGCCAGCAGCGTAGTCGGAGGGTCGGGGGACGAGCAGTACTTC. It codes for CASSVVGGSGDEQYF.

V and J are TRBV19 and TRBJ1-3; unclear D gene. The CDR3 covers 15 residues. The germline V gene has CDR1 LNHDA and CDR2 SQIVND (reference sequence). V was clipped by 9 bases and J by 3 bases, with 18 bases between them. This CDR3 reads CASKARSSGGNTIYF. CDR3 DNA sequence: TGTGCCAGCAAGGCCAGGTCCTCTGGTGGAAACACCATATATTTT. Together with reference TRBV19 and TRBJ1-3, the CDR3 gives the full variable domain: DGGITQSPKYLFRKEGQNVTLSCEQNLNHDAMYWYRQDPGQGLRLIYYSQIVNDFQKGDIAEGYSVSREKKESFPLTVTSAQKNPTAFYLCASKARSSGGNTIYFGEGSWLTVV.

This clone was found once. The chain employs TRBV4-2 and TRBJ2-4; possible D gene TRBD1, 7 bases. The CDR3 is made up of 16 amino acids. V lost 4 bases to trimming and J lost 8 bases, with 21 bases between them. CDR1 and CDR2 from the germline V gene are LGHNA and YNFKEQ. The CDR3 is CASSPPTGARRDIQYF. The DNA of the CDR3 is TGTGCCAGCAGCCCACCTACAGGGGCCCGGAGGGACATTCAGTACTTC.

On this clone itself: One junction end disagrees with the germline gene, perhaps due to a read error. This chain uses TRBV15 with TRBJ2-2, with D possibly being TRBD2 (5 bases). Germline V gene data show CDR1 as LNHNV and CDR2 as YYDKDF (reference sequence). This CDR3 has 14 residues. CDR3 DNA sequence: TGTGCCACCAGCAGAATCCCGAACACCGGGGAGCTGTTCTTT. Its protein product is CATSRIPNTGELFF. The full variable domain, its missing parts supplied by reference TRBV15 and TRBJ2-2, is DAMVIQNPRYQVTQFGKPVTLSCSQTLNHNVMYWYQQKSSQAPKLLFHYYDKDFNNEADTPDNFQSRRPNTSFCFLDIRSPGLGDTAMYLCATSRIPNTGELFFGEGSRLTVL.

The chain has TRBV19 and TRBJ1-6, with TRBD1 matching 10 bases. This CDR3 is built from 19 residues. Germline trimming cut 0 bases from V and 7 bases from J; bases unmatched to any gene: 12. Germline values: CDR1 LNHDA, CDR2 SQIVND (reference sequence). The CDR3 DNA follows: TGTGCCAGTAGTATAGACCCCCCGGGACAGGGGCGAGCAAATTCACCCCTCCACTTT. Protein product: CASSIDPPGQGRANSPLHF.

The chain is built from TRBV5-4 and TRBJ2-5; 9 nucleotides align to TRBD1. Germline V gives CDR1 SGHNT, CDR2 YYREEE (reference sequence). J was trimmed by 2 bases and V by 1 base; bases with no gene match: 6. This CDR3 is 16 amino acids long. CDR3 sequence: CASSLQDRGVQETQYF. The CDR3, as DNA: TGTGCCAGCAGCTTGCAGGACAGGGGTGTACAAGAGACCCAGTACTTC.

The gene calls are TRBV5-6 and TRBJ1-2; D unclear. Between the trimmed V and J ends, which lost 0 bases and 4 bases, there was a span of 16 bases. Per the germline V gene, CDR1 is SGHDT and CDR2 is YYEEEE. The CDR3 has 16 amino acids. The CDR3 DNA reads as TGTGCCAGCAGCTTGGTGGGCGAACGAAGTCTCTATGGCTACACCTTC. Translated, it gives CASSLVGERSLYGYTF.

The chain is built from TRBV7-2 and TRBJ2-5, with TRBD2 identical over 9 bases. CDR3 length: 14 residues. Germline V gives CDR1 SGHTA, CDR2 FQGNSA. Losses at the gene ends were 5 bases for V and 4 bases for J; bases not matched to a gene: 5. For the CDR3, the DNA is TGTGCCAGCAGCCGTAGCGGGAGAGGAGAGACCCAGTACTTC. This codes for CASSRSGRGETQYF.

The chain employs TRBV4-3 and TRBJ2-1, with D perhaps matching TRBD1 (6 bases). The length of the CDR3 is 17 residues. Per germline, CDR1 LGHNA and CDR2 YSLEER. V shed 3 bases and J shed 0 bases, with 15 bases lying between them. The CDR3 here is CASSHLGGRSSYNEQFF. CDR3 sequence (DNA): TGCGCCAGCAGCCACCTAGGGGGACGGAGCTCCTACAATGAGCAGTTCTTC.

V usage is TRBV7-2 and J usage is TRBJ2-1; 10 bases are shared with TRBD1. The V and J ends lost 5 bases and 3 bases, in that order; junction bases with no gene match: 4. The CDR3 length is 15 residues. The V gene's germline CDR1 is SGHTA and CDR2 FQGNSA. CDR3 protein: CASSIDRGHYNEQFF. DNA for the CDR3: TGTGCCAGCAGCATTGACAGGGGGCACTACAATGAGCAGTTCTTC.

The V and J genes are TRBV5-1 and TRBJ1-1; TRBD1 matches at 7 bases. This CDR3 has 14 residues. J lost 1 base, V lost 4 bases, and 4 bases had no gene match. Germline CDR1 and CDR2: SGHRS and YFSETQ. The CDR3 DNA is TGCGCCAGCAGCCGACAGGGAGGGAACACTGAAGCTTTCTTT. It yields the protein CASSRQGGNTEAFF.

The chain uses TRBV19 and TRBJ1-4; D remains unclear. The V and J ends lost 6 bases and 0 bases respectively, with 14 bases between them. This CDR3 region has 16 residues. Germline-derived CDR1 and CDR2 are LNHDA and SQIVND (reference sequence). This chain's CDR3 is CASRSNRAATNEKLFF. DNA for the CDR3: TGTGCCAGTAGATCTAACCGAGCCGCAACTAATGAAAAACTGTTTTTT.

The V call is TRBV29-1, the J call TRBJ1-2, with 7 positions matching TRBD1. The CDR3 is 13 residues long. CDR1 SQVTM and CDR2 ANQGSEA come from the germline V gene. V shed 7 bases and J 5 bases; nucleotides not matched to a gene: 10. The CDR3 nucleotides are TGCAGCGCCGAGGGTGAGGACAGGTATGGCTACACCTTC. Translation: CSAEGEDRYGYTF.

V is TRBV5-6 and J is TRBJ1-1, with D uncertain. Germline CDR1 is SGHDT and CDR2 is YYEEEE. V lost 5 bases and J lost 5, with 19 bases in between. CDR3 size: 15 residues. CDR3 sequence (DNA): TGTGCCAGCAGAGCCAACTTCGGGGTTGGGACTGAAGCTTTCTTT. Protein product: CASRANFGVGTEAFF.

The chain carries TRBV7-2 and TRBJ2-3, with 12 bases lining up with TRBD2. With V trimmed by 4 bases and J by 9 bases, 5 bases remained unmatched. The CDR3 extends over 14 amino acids. Germline V gene lookup returns CDR1 SGHTA and CDR2 FQGNSA. CDR3 region: CASSSGTSGYTQYF. CDR3 sequence (DNA): TGTGCCAGCAGCTCAGGGACTAGCGGGTACACGCAGTATTTT.

This chain connects TRBV5-1 to TRBJ1-2; D ambiguous. The ends were cut back, 3 bases at V and 6 bases at J, with 12 bases in the middle. Looked up from germline, CDR1 is SGHRS and CDR2 is YFSETQ. This CDR3 has 13 amino acids. This chain's CDR3 is CASSSDYGNGYTF. The CDR3 DNA follows: TGCGCCAGCAGCTCCGACTACGGAAATGGCTACACCTTC.

The rearrangement joins TRBV4-3 to TRBJ2-5; perhaps TRBD1 as D (6 bases). The CDR3 is made up of 16 amino acids. V lost 4 bases, J lost 5 bases, and 20 bases lay in between. Per the germline V gene, CDR1 is LGHNA and CDR2 is YSLEER. In DNA form, the CDR3 reads TGCGCCAGCAGCCGTGGACCAGGGGTCGAGGGGGAGACCCAGTACTTC. As protein: CASSRGPGVEGETQYF.

In its sample, this clone was seen once. The chain carries TRBV19 and TRBJ1-1, with no clear D. The germline gives CDR1 LNHDA, CDR2 SQIVND (reference sequence). V dropped 0 bases and J dropped 4 bases, with 6 bases sitting between them. This CDR3 spans 13 amino acids. The CDR3 here is CASSIEGSTEAFF. The CDR3 region has the DNA TGTGCCAGTAGTATAGAGGGCAGCACTGAAGCTTTCTTT.

CDR3 residues: CASSPQRGRNTEAFF. For the CDR3, the DNA is TGTGCCAGCAGTCCCCAACGCGGGAGGAACACTGAAGCTTTCTTT. This chain uses TRBV6-5 with TRBJ1-1; D is unclear. The V gene lost 5 bases and the J gene lost 1 base, with 14 bases spanning the gap. The CDR3 has 15 residues. Germline-derived CDR1 and CDR2 are MNHEY and SVGAGI.

CDR3 loop: CASRGTGVDTQYF. CDR3 nucleotide sequence: TGTGCCAGCAGAGGGACAGGGGTAGATACGCAGTATTTT. This chain joins TRBV5-4 and TRBJ2-3, with 10 bases aligning to TRBD1. Trimming removed 5 bases from V and 5 bases from J; junction bases left unmatched: 2. The CDR3 covers 13 residues. CDR1 SGHNT and CDR2 YYREEE come from the germline V gene (reference sequence).

This clone was detected once. This chain uses TRBV5-4 with TRBJ1-2, with a possible D match to TRBD1 (6 bases). Trimming left V 0 bases short and J 7 bases short, with 16 bases between. Per germline, CDR1 SGHNT and CDR2 YYREEE (reference sequence). The CDR3 sequence is 15 residues long. CDR3 in amino acids: CASSLGSDSAIGYTF. For the CDR3, the DNA is TGTGCCAGCAGCTTGGGGTCGGACAGCGCAATTGGCTACACCTTC.

The CDR3 DNA follows: TGTGCCACCAGCAGAGATATAGGGGGCAGGGATGGCTACACCTTC. Translation gives CATSRDIGGRDGYTF. The gene calls are TRBV15 and TRBJ1-2; TRBD1 agrees at 7 bases. With 0 bases clipped from V and 6 bases from J, the junction kept 7 bases outside the gene matches. The CDR3 loop spans 15 amino acids. Germline CDR1 reads LNHNV; CDR2 reads YYDKDF (reference sequence).

The chain has TRBV15 and TRBJ1-5; 9 nucleotides line up with TRBD1. This CDR3 is 14 amino acids long. After removal of 5 bases from V and 7 bases from J, the junction contained 6 bases not matched to a gene. Germline-derived CDR1 and CDR2 are LNHNV and YYDKDF (reference sequence). The CDR3 loop is CATSGLQGAQPQHF. The CDR3 nucleotides read TGTGCCACCAGCGGGCTACAGGGGGCACAGCCCCAGCATTTT.

The rearrangement uses TRBV18 and TRBJ2-5, with unresolved D. This CDR3 comprises 13 residues. Germline assignment: CDR1 KGHSH and CDR2 LQKENI. V was clipped by 5 bases and J by 5 bases, with 12 bases between them. The CDR3 reads CASSVTPQETQYF. DNA of the CDR3: TGTGCCAGCTCAGTAACCCCACAGGAGACCCAGTACTTC.

This rearrangement joins TRBV7-2 to TRBJ2-7; D possibly corresponds to TRBD2 (6 bases). The CDR3 is 14 amino acids. Germline V lookup: CDR1 SGHTA, CDR2 FQGNSA. V was shortened by 1 base and J by 2 bases, with 9 bases between the two germline ends. The CDR3: CASSLGREAYEQYF. Written as DNA, the CDR3 is TGTGCCAGCAGCTTAGGGAGGGAGGCCTACGAGCAGTACTTC.

The chain has TRBV5-4 and TRBJ1-4; 7 bases line up with TRBD1. Per germline, CDR1 SGHNT and CDR2 YYREEE (reference sequence). The CDR3 is made up of 14 amino acids. After removal of 8 bases from V and 4 bases from J, the junction contained 8 bases not matched to a gene. The CDR3 DNA is TGTGCCAGAAGCGGGGGACAGATTAATGAAAAACTGTTTTTT. Protein product: CARSGGQINEKLFF.

This clone was detected a few times. V usage is TRBV29-1 and J usage is TRBJ1-1; possibly TRBD1 for D (6 bases). The length of the CDR3 is 13 residues. Germline values: CDR1 SQVTM, CDR2 ANQGSEA. V was shortened by 7 bases and J by 2 bases, with 14 bases between the two germline ends. The CDR3 DNA sequence: TGCAGCGCTACAAAGACAGGAAACACTGAAGCTTTCTTT. It translates to CSATKTGNTEAFF.

This sequence joins TRBV6-1 and TRBJ2-5; the D is unclear. V was trimmed by 2 bases and J by 1 base, leaving 8 bases between them. The CDR3 consists of 14 residues. Germline loops: CDR1 MNHNS, CDR2 SASEGT. The CDR3 sequence is CASSEPSLQETQYF. Written as DNA, the CDR3 is TGTGCCAGCAGTGAACCCTCCCTCCAAGAGACCCAGTACTTC.

The gene calls are TRBV2 and TRBJ2-1, with TRBD1 matching over 7 bases. After removal of 11 bases from V and 3 bases from J, the junction contained 13 bases not matched to a gene. The CDR3 totals 15 residues. Germline CDR1 SNHLY, CDR2 FYNNEI. Here the CDR3 DNA reads TGTGCCTCCAACCCTCGACAGGGCCTCTACAATGAGCAGTTCTTC. Its protein product is CASNPRQGLYNEQFF. The full variable domain, its missing parts supplied by reference TRBV2 and TRBJ2-1, is EPEVTQTPSHQVTQMGQEVILRCVPISNHLYFYWYRQILGQKVEFLVSFYNNEISEKSEIFDDQFSVERPDGSNFTLKIRSTKLEDSAMYFCASNPRQGLYNEQFFGPGTRLTVL.

The chain recombines TRBV4-2 with TRBJ2-5; maybe TRBD1 (7 bases). V shed 4 bases and J shed 3 bases, with 15 bases lying between them. CDR1 and CDR2 from the germline V gene are LGHNA and YNFKEQ. The CDR3 covers 15 residues. CDR3 region: CASSRQGGSKETQYF. As DNA, the CDR3 is TGTGCCAGCAGCCGCCAGGGGGGCAGTAAAGAGACCCAGTACTTC.

This chain joins TRBV5-1 and TRBJ1-1; D ambiguous. The CDR3 is 13 residues long. Germline CDR1 and CDR2: SGHRS and YFSETQ. Trimming took off 4 bases at V and 2 bases at J, with 9 bases between the two ends. The CDR3 spells CASSLQENTEAFF. The CDR3 region has the DNA TGCGCCAGCAGCCTTCAGGAAAACACTGAAGCTTTCTTT.

The rearrangement links TRBV7-2 to TRBJ2-3, with a weak D call TRBD1 (5 bases). This CDR3 has 15 amino acids. Germline CDR1 is SGHTA and CDR2 is FQGNSA. Trimming stripped 4 bases from V and 0 bases from J, with 11 bases between. This CDR3 reads CASSWTRDSTDTQYF. CDR3 DNA sequence: TGTGCCAGCAGCTGGACCAGGGATAGCACAGATACGCAGTATTTT.